This T cell receptor (beta chain) was retrieved from a study of identifying expanded T cells in peripheral blood (dated 2019 in TCRdb). The study in broad terms: Technical replicates were generated by sequencing separate aliquots of the same genomic DNA pool, with four replicates compared pairwise.

During the collection period, no immune events, such as infections, were documented for the healthy donors. Blood repertoires from healthy donors were used as a training cohort for calibrating time-dependent variance in a beta-binomial model of differential abundance of T-cell clones. There were some ten healthy donors in the training cohort, of whom 3 were female and 7 were male. On average the donors were 43 years old, and their ages spanned roughly 29 to 64 years. Whole blood was collected from each healthy donor at three time points spaced two weeks apart and obtained from a commercial supplier. For immunosequencing, genomic DNA was extracted from whole blood that had not been sorted. TCRbeta CDR3 regions were profiled by bias-controlled multiplex PCR amplification of genomic DNA with the immunoSEQ Assay. Turning to the authors' computational methods: The absolute abundance of each unique TCRbeta CDR3 region was quantified after sequences were collapsed and filtered. Differential abundance was tested with two models: a binomial (Fisher-equivalent) model and a beta-binomial model that adds time-dependent variance fitted from healthy donors. Clones with fewer than 5 combined templates were removed, and differential abundance was called for clones with a Benjamini-Hochberg FDR below 0.01. The form v = (b*log(k)+a)^2 was used to model beta-binomial variance as a function of total template count across the two samples. This is the immuneACCESS table as TCRdb keeps it, with only in-frame sequences that have V and J called. A part of the clones is gone; compared with another copy, unresolved V genes explain less than half, and the rest is unexplained. For V, J and clone size, that table is used; D and trimming come from the DNA. For this sample the table gives approximately 130,000 clones, of which about 88% were detected only once. More than 7% of the sample belongs to the ten largest clones.

Here is what the overall study found, with its caveats: Across all healthy-donor time intervals, the beta-binomial model significantly cut both the number of clones called differentially abundant and the false-positive rate. Variance in clone template counts between approximately two-week samples significantly increased with total template count across all healthy donors. The binomial model flagged roughly 1.3 differentially abundant clones between technical replicates but 15 to 17 over around two weeks and under 25 over around 4 weeks. It was expected by the authors that biological variance in healthy repertoires might increase further over much longer intervals, such as months to years.

This clone was detected only once. Which antigen it targets is not known. This may come from a read error, since a much larger clone is one base off. Other nucleotide sequences from this sample produce the same CDR3. According to the germline V gene, CDR1 reads KGHSH and CDR2 reads LQKENI. From the cysteine up to the phenylalanine, the CDR3 has a length of 11 residues. Only the CDR3 portion is preserved as DNA: 33 bases, with reading frame beginning at the first base. The germline ends are 0 bases apart after V is trimmed by 3 bases and J by 4 bases. The sequence joins TRBV18 to TRBJ2-2, with the D gene uncertain. Specimen: blood. This TCR was sampled from a person aged 18 to 70 in good health. The CDR3 region has the sequence CASSPTGELFF. The bases are TGTGCCAGCTCACCCACCGGGGAGCTGTTTTTT.